One and the same sample provided the 26 T cell receptor beta chains below, sequenced in a study of shared clonotypes between healthy human individuals. Profiling relied on immunoSEQ multiplex PCR, and the TCRdb table lists in-frame clones only, not all of them. The table records about 510,000 clones, around 74% of them present only once. The sequencing sample was made of PBMCs. The receptors shown here come from a woman aged 40-49 years in good health. Some clones in this sample may be carry-over from other donors' samples.

Concerning this clone: Just one base apart from a much larger clone, this may be a read error. This CDR3 reads CASRDSYEQYF. CDR3 coding DNA: TGTGCCAGCAGGGACTCCTACGAGCAGTACTTC. The chain has TRBV6-4 and TRBJ2-7, with D unresolved. The V gene's germline CDR1 is MRHNA and CDR2 SNTAGT. This CDR3 contains 11 residues.

This rearrangement joins TRBV4-3 to TRBJ1-2, with 9 bases aligning to TRBD1. Germline trimming cut 1 base from V and 5 bases from J; bases unmatched to any gene: 2. The germline CDR1 and CDR2 sequences are LGHNA and YSLEER. The CDR3 is 14 residues long. The CDR3 nucleotides read TGCGCCAGCAGCCAAGGGGACAGGGTATATGGCTACACCTTC. Its protein is CASSQGDRVYGYTF.

The chain has TRBV18 and TRBJ2-1; D could derive from TRBD1 or TRBD2 (5 bases each). Germline loops: CDR1 KGHSH, CDR2 LQKENI. The V and J ends lost 5 bases and 5 bases respectively, with 19 bases between them. CDR3 length: 16 amino acids. The CDR3 here is CASSALISGRNNEQFF. For the CDR3, the DNA is TGTGCCAGCTCAGCCTTAATCTCGGGACGTAACAATGAGCAGTTCTTC.

The V gene is TRBV28, the J gene TRBJ2-1; the D gene could be TRBD1 or TRBD2 (6 bases each). The CDR3 contains 13 residues. Trimming pared 8 bases from V and 6 bases from J, leaving 14 bases between. Germline V lookup: CDR1 MDHEN, CDR2 SYDVKM. The CDR3 here is CASLEGGRNEQFF. The CDR3 DNA sequence: TGTGCCAGCCTCGAGGGGGGACGCAATGAGCAGTTCTTC.

This chain uses TRBV6-5 with TRBJ1-2, with 8 bases fitting TRBD1. CDR3 length: 13 amino acids. Germline trimming cut 5 bases from V and 4 bases from J; bases unmatched to any gene: 3. Germline values: CDR1 MNHEY, CDR2 SVGAGI. The CDR3 nucleotides read TGTGCCAGCAGTCGACAGGGGCCCTATGGCTACACCTTC. This translates into CASSRQGPYGYTF.

The genes are TRBV6-1 and TRBJ2-7; 9 bases are shared with TRBD2. V dropped 7 bases and J dropped 1; count of bases not matched to a gene: 8. The CDR3 contains 15 residues. CDR1 is MNHNS and CDR2 is SASEGT in the germline V gene. The CDR3 sequence: CASTFSGSGSYEQYF. The CDR3 DNA is TGTGCCAGCACCTTTAGCGGGAGTGGGTCCTACGAGCAGTACTTC.

The V call is TRBV6-1, the J call TRBJ2-7; a possible D gene is TRBD1 (5 bases). CDR3 length: 12 amino acids. Trimming removed 2 bases at V and 5 bases at J, with 7 bases between. Germline-derived CDR1 and CDR2 are MNHNS and SASEGT. As DNA, the CDR3 is TGTGCCAGCAGTGAACAGGGCCACGAGCAGTACTTC. This gives the protein CASSEQGHEQYF.

The chain recombines TRBV5-1 with TRBJ2-7; 12 positions agree with TRBD1. CDR3 length: 14 residues. The V and J ends lost 4 bases and 4 bases, in that order; junction bases with no gene match: 3. Germline loops: CDR1 SGHRS, CDR2 YFSETQ. Here the CDR3 reads CASSGGQGAYEQYF. The CDR3 DNA is TGCGCCAGCAGCGGGGGACAGGGGGCGTACGAGCAGTACTTC. The entire variable domain, with the rest obtained from reference TRBV5-1 and TRBJ2-7, is as follows: KAGVTQTPRYLIKTRGQQVTLSCSPISGHRSVSWYQQTPGQGLQFLFEYFSETQRNKGNFPGRFSGRQFSNSRSEMNVSTLELGDSALYLCASSGGQGAYEQYFGPGTRLTVT.

This chain connects TRBV7-2 to TRBJ2-7, with no clear D. CDR3 length: 12 residues. Germline V CDR1 and CDR2: SGHTA, FQGNSA. V was clipped by 1 base and J by 4 bases, with 5 bases between them. The CDR3 sequence is CASSLGDYEQYF. DNA for the CDR3: TGTGCCAGCAGCTTAGGGGATTACGAGCAGTACTTC.

This clone was seen just once. This CDR3 reads CASTVYGTAPHEQYF. The CDR3 DNA follows: TGTGCCAGCACAGTCTACGGGACAGCCCCCCACGAGCAGTACTTC. The chain carries TRBV7-3 and TRBJ2-7; 7 bases match TRBD1. The CDR3 is 15 amino acids. The V gene end was trimmed by 7 bases and the J gene end by 5 bases; junction bases not matched to a gene: 14. Germline CDR1 reads SGHTA; CDR2 reads FQGTGA.

Only one count was recorded for this clone. The chain is built from TRBV7-9 and TRBJ1-1; the D gene is possibly TRBD1 (5 bases). V lost 5 bases, J lost 8 bases, and 12 bases lay in between. The V gene's germline CDR1 is SEHNR and CDR2 FQNEAQ (reference sequence). CDR3 length: 12 residues. CDR3 DNA sequence: TGTGCCAGCAGCCCGGCCGGGACCGAAGCTTTCTTT. Its translation is CASSPAGTEAFF.

The table lists this clone with a few counts. Other DNA sequences of this sample code for an identical CDR3. The chain employs TRBV9 and TRBJ2-7; TRBD2 matches at 10 bases. This CDR3 region has 15 residues. Looked up from germline, CDR1 is SGDLS and CDR2 is YYNGEE. V gave up 0 bases and J gave up 4 bases; unmatched junction bases: 4. As DNA, the CDR3 is TGTGCCAGCAGCGTAGCAGCTAGCGGGAGATACGAGCAGTACTTC. Amino acid sequence: CASSVAASGRYEQYF.

The table lists this clone with a few counts. V gene TRBV11-3 combines with J gene TRBJ2-1, with TRBD2 as a possible D gene (6 bases). The CDR3 extends over 13 amino acids. CDR1 and CDR2 from the germline V gene are SGHNT and YENEEA. The germline V and J ends were trimmed by 5 bases and 10 bases, with 15 bases remaining between them. Here the CDR3 reads CASSRDSLGEQFF. CDR3 coding DNA: TGTGCCAGCAGCCGGGACTCCCTCGGAGAGCAGTTCTTC.

This clone came up a few times. The same CDR3 can be traced to other DNA sequences in this sample. The V call is TRBV9, the J call TRBJ1-1; D unclear. The CDR3 consists of 13 residues. Germline CDR1 SGDLS, CDR2 YYNGEE. With 0 bases removed from V and 0 bases from J, the gap between germline ends came to 3 bases. CDR3 nucleotide sequence: TGTGCCAGCAGCGTAGTGTTGAACACTGAAGCTTTCTTT. Amino acid sequence: CASSVVLNTEAFF.

This clone has just a few counts. This chain links TRBV30 with TRBJ1-2, with 12 nucleotides matching TRBD1. Germline V CDR1 and CDR2: GTSNPN, SVGIG (reference sequence). J lost 7 bases, V lost 4 bases, and 4 bases had no gene match. The CDR3 length is 13 residues. The CDR3 nucleotides read TGTGCCTGGACGGGACAGGGGGCAATTGGCTACACCTTC. Translated, it gives CAWTGQGAIGYTF.

V usage is TRBV7-8 and J usage is TRBJ2-7, with TRBD1 matching over 9 bases. Trimming at V came to 1 base and at J to 5 bases, leaving 3 bases not matched to a gene. Germline V gives CDR1 SGHVS, CDR2 FQNEAQ. The CDR3 runs 14 residues. This CDR3 reads CASSLGGQGNEQYF. The DNA of the CDR3 is TGTGCCAGCAGCTTAGGGGGACAGGGAAACGAGCAGTACTTC.

The V and J genes are TRBV5-5 and TRBJ2-7; 11 nucleotides align to TRBD1. The junction had 2 bases not matched to a gene; V was cut back by 0 bases and J by 3 bases. The CDR3 is 15 residues long. The germline CDR1 and CDR2 sequences are SGHKS and YYEKEE (reference sequence). In DNA form, the CDR3 reads TGTGCCAGCAGCTTGGAGGGGACAGGGGGCTACGAGCAGTACTTC. Protein product: CASSLEGTGGYEQYF.

This sequence joins TRBV11-2 and TRBJ2-1; 10 bases agree with TRBD2. CDR1 SGHAT and CDR2 FQNNGV come from the germline V gene. J gave up 9 bases and V 1 base, and 15 bases lay outside the gene matches. The CDR3 length is 18 residues. CDR3 loop: CASSLGASGSTSGGEQFF. CDR3 nucleotides: TGTGCCAGCAGCTTAGGAGCTAGCGGGAGTACTTCGGGAGGTGAGCAGTTCTTC. Combining the CDR3 with reference TRBV11-2 and TRBJ2-1 gives the whole variable domain EAGVAQSPRYKIIEKRQSVAFWCNPISGHATLYWYQQILGQGPKLLIQFQNNGVVDDSQLPKDRFSAERLKGVDSTLKIQPAKLEDSAVYLCASSLGASGSTSGGEQFFGPGTRLTVL.

This clone appeared once. This chain joins TRBV28 and TRBJ2-7; D could derive from TRBD1 or TRBD2 (5 bases each). CDR1 MDHEN and CDR2 SYDVKM come from the germline V gene. CDR3 length: 15 residues. Deletions cut 6 bases from V and 3 bases from J, with 18 bases between. This CDR3 is CASRYREGLSYEQYF. The CDR3 coding sequence is TGTGCCAGCAGATACCGAGAGGGGCTAAGCTACGAGCAGTACTTC.

Only a few counts were recorded for this clone. V and J are TRBV5-4 and TRBJ2-1, with 10 bases identical to TRBD2. This CDR3 has 14 amino acids. The junction had 4 bases not matched to a gene; V was cut back by 7 bases and J by 3 bases. Germline CDR1 reads SGHNT; CDR2 reads YYREEE (reference sequence). CDR3 nucleotides: TGTGCCAGCGCCCCTAGCGGGAGCTACAATGAGCAGTTCTTC. This translates into CASAPSGSYNEQFF.

This clone has just a few counts. V usage is TRBV28 and J usage is TRBJ2-7; 7 bases line up with TRBD1. The CDR3 is 14 residues long. V lost 4 bases to trimming and J lost 5 bases; unmatched junction nucleotides: 8. Germline CDR1 reads MDHEN; CDR2 reads SYDVKM. CDR3 amino acids: CASSSIDRAHEQYF. The CDR3 nucleotides are TGTGCCAGCAGTTCCATCGACAGGGCTCACGAGCAGTACTTC.

The chain carries TRBV7-2 and TRBJ2-7, with D maybe TRBD2 (6 bases). CDR3 length equals 17 residues. CDR1 is SGHTA, CDR2 FQGNSA, per germline. The V gene lost 0 bases and the J gene lost 2 bases, with 17 bases spanning the gap. In DNA form, the CDR3 reads TGTGCCAGCAGCTTAGCGCCTACCGGGACTTACCCCTACGAGCAGTACTTC. Amino acid sequence: CASSLAPTGTYPYEQYF. Based on the CDR3 plus reference TRBV7-2 and TRBJ2-7, the full variable domain is GAGVSQSPSNKVTEKGKDVELRCDPISGHTALYWYRQSLGQGLEFLIYFQGNSAPDKSGLPSDRFSAERTGGSVSTLTIQRTQQEDSAVYLCASSLAPTGTYPYEQYFGPGTRLTVT.

In its sample, this clone ranks as medium-sized. The chain employs TRBV5-1 and TRBJ1-1; D not resolved. CDR1 is SGHRS, CDR2 YFSETQ, per germline. CDR3 length: 11 residues. Trimming pared 5 bases from V and 6 bases from J, leaving 8 bases between. The CDR3 sequence: CASRDYSEAFF. CDR3 coding DNA: TGCGCCAGCAGGGATTATTCTGAAGCTTTCTTT.

This rearrangement joins TRBV5-6 to TRBJ1-1; D not resolved. V was trimmed by 3 bases and J by 2 bases, leaving 11 bases between them. Germline V gives CDR1 SGHDT, CDR2 YYEEEE. CDR3 length: 14 residues. The CDR3 DNA reads as TGTGCCAGCAGCTCATTTCCGCAAAACACTGAAGCTTTCTTT. Translating gives CASSSFPQNTEAFF.

The chain employs TRBV29-1 and TRBJ2-7; D gene uncertain. Germline V gives CDR1 SQVTM, CDR2 ANQGSEA. The V and J ends lost 4 bases and 0 bases respectively, with 10 bases between them. The CDR3 loop spans 13 amino acids. The CDR3 is CSVGGYSSYEQYF. CDR3 sequence (DNA): TGCAGCGTTGGAGGCTACAGCTCCTACGAGCAGTACTTC.

The chain uses TRBV5-1 and TRBJ2-3; 9 bases map to TRBD2. V lost 2 bases to trimming and J lost 2 bases; unmatched junction nucleotides: 9. CDR1 SGHRS and CDR2 YFSETQ come from the germline V gene. The length of the CDR3 is 17 residues. CDR3 bases: TGCGCCAGCAGCTTCGGAAAGCTAGCGGGGCACACAGATACGCAGTATTTT. Protein sequence: CASSFGKLAGHTDTQYF.